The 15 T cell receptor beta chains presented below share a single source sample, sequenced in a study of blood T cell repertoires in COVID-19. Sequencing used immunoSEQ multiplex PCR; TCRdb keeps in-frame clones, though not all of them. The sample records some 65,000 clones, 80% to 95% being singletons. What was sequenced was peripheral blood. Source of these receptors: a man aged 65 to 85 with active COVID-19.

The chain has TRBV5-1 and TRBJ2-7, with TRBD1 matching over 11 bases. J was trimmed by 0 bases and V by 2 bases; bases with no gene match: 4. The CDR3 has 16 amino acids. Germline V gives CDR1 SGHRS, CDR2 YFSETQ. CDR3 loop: CASSLAGTGGSYEQYV. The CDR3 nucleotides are TGCGCCAGCAGCTTAGCCGGGACAGGGGGCTCCTACGAGCAGTACGTC.

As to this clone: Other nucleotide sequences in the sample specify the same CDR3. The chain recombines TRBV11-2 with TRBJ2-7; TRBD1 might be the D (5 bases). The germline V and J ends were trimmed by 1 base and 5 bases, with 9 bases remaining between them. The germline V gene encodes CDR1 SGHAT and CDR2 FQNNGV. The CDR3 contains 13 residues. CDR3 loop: CASSLAGADEQYF. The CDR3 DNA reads TGTGCCAGCAGCTTAGCTGGGGCCGACGAGCAGTACTTC.

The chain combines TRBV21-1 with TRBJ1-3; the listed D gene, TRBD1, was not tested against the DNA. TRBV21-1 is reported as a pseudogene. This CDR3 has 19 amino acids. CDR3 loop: CASSSPGQGSTFSGNTIYF. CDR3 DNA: TGTGCCAGCAGCTCCCCGGGACAGGGGTCGACGTTCTCTGGAAACACCATATATTTT.

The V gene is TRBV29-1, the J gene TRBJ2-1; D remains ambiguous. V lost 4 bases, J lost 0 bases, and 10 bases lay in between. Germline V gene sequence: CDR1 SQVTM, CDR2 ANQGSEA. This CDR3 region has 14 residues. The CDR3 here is CSVGALSSYNEQFF. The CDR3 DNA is TGCAGCGTTGGGGCTCTTAGCTCCTACAATGAGCAGTTCTTC.

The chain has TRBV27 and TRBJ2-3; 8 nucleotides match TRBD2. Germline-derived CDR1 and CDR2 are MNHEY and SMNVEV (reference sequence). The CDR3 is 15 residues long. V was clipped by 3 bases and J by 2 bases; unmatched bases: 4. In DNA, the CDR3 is TGTGCCAGCAGTTTCCCGGGGGGGCCCACAGATACGCAGTATTTT. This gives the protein CASSFPGGPTDTQYF.

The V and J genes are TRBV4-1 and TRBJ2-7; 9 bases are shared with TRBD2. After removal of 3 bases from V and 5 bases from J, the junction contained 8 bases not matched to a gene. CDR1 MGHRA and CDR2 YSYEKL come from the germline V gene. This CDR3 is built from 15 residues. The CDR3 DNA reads TGCGCCAGCAGCCACCCCGGACTAGCGATAAACGAGCAGTACTTC. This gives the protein CASSHPGLAINEQYF.

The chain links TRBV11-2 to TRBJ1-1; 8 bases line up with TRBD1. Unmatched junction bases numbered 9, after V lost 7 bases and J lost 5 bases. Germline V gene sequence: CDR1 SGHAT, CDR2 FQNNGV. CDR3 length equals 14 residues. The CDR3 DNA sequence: TGTGCCAGCACTTCCCGGACAGGGCAAACTGAAGCTTTCTTT. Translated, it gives CASTSRTGQTEAFF.

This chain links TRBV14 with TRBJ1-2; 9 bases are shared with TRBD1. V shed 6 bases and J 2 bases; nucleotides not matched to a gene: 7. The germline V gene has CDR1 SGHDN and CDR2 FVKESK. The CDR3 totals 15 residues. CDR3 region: CASRWNRGRNYGYTF. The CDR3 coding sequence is TGTGCCAGCAGGTGGAACAGGGGGCGGAACTATGGCTACACCTTC. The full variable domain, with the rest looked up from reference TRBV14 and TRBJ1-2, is EAGVTQFPSHSVIEKGQTVTLRCDPISGHDNLYWYRRVMGKEIKFLLHFVKESKQDESGMPNNRFLAERTGGTYSTLKVQPAELEDSGVYFCASRWNRGRNYGYTFGSGTRLTVV.

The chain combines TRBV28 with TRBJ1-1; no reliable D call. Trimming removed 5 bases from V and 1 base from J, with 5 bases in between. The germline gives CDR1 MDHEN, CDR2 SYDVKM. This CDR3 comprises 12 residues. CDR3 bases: TGTGCCAGCAGTCCACAGAACACTGAAGCTTTCTTT. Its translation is CASSPQNTEAFF.

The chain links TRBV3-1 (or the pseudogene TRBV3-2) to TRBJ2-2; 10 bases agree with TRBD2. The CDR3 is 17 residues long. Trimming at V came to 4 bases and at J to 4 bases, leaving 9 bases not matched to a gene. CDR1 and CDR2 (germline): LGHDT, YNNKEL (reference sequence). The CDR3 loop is CASSPPLAGVITGELFF. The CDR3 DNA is TGTGCCAGCAGCCCACCTCTAGCGGGGGTCATCACCGGGGAGCTGTTTTTT.

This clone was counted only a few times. The chain's CDR3 is CASSQRGGLAGGSDEQYF. The CDR3, as DNA: TGTGCCAGCAGCCAACGGGGAGGACTAGCGGGGGGAAGCGACGAGCAGTACTTC. The chain employs TRBV4-2 and TRBJ2-7, with TRBD2 matching 14 bases. The CDR3 sequence is 18 residues long. V was clipped by 2 bases and J by 5 bases; unmatched bases: 11. Germline loops: CDR1 LGHNA, CDR2 YNFKEQ.

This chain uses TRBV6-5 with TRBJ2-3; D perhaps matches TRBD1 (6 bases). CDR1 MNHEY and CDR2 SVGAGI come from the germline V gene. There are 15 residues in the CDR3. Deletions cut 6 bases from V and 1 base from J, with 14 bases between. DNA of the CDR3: TGTGCCAGCAGAACACCGGGACAAGGCACAGATACGCAGTATTTT. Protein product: CASRTPGQGTDTQYF.

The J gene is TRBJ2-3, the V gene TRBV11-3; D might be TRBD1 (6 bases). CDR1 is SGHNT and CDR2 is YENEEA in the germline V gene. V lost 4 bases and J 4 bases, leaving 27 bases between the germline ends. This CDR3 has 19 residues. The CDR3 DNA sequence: TGTGCCAGCAGCTGGCCGGGACACCATTATGAAGCAGTTTCAGATACGCAGTATTTT. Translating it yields CASSWPGHHYEAVSDTQYF.

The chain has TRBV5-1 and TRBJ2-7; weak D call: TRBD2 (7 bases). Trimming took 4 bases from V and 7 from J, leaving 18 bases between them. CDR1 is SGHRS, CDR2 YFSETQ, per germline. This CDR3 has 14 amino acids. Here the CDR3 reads CASSRSAGAEEQYV. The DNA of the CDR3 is TGCGCCAGCAGCCGCTCCGCGGGGGCTGAAGAGCAGTACGTC.

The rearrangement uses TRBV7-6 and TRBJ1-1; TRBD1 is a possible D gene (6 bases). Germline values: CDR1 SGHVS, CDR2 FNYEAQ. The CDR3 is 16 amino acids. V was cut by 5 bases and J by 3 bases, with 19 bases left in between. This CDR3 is CASSTSGWGRDTEAFF. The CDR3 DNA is TGTGCCAGCAGCACCAGTGGATGGGGGCGCGACACTGAAGCTTTCTTT.